The 10 T cell receptor beta chains below were found in one sample sequenced in a study of blood T cell repertoires in COVID-19. Produced via immunoSEQ multiplex PCR; TCRdb's table is partial and in-frame only. Of about 160,000 clones listed, 85% were seen once; the top ten hold less than 10%. Sequenced input: peripheral blood. Source of these receptors: a woman aged 60-75 years with COVID-19, enrolled during active disease.

This chain connects TRBV2 to TRBJ1-5, with D possibly TRBD1 on 6 matching bases. Germline V gene lookup returns CDR1 SNHLY and CDR2 FYNNEI. The CDR3 is 15 amino acids. The ends were cut back, 10 bases at V and 1 base at J, with 17 bases in the middle. The CDR3 DNA is TGTGCCATAGACTCGTGGGGGCTCAGCAATCAGCCCCAGCATTTT. Amino acids: CAIDSWGLSNQPQHF.

This clone was picked up one time. The CDR3 DNA sequence: TGTGCCAGTAGTCTCGGGACAGGAAAAGAGACCCAGTACTTC. It translates to CASSLGTGKETQYF. The chain is built from TRBV19 and TRBJ2-5, with 8 positions matching TRBD1. Germline V gene sequence: CDR1 LNHDA, CDR2 SQIVND (reference sequence). The CDR3 covers 14 residues. V was pared by 5 bases and J by 3 bases, with 5 bases of the junction left unmatched.

In this sample, this clone turned up a few times. The V and J genes are TRBV12-5 and TRBJ1-4, with D maybe TRBD1 (6 bases). The V gene's germline CDR1 is LGHNT and CDR2 FRNRAP. This CDR3 comprises 12 residues. Trimming stripped 0 bases from V and 10 bases from J, with 6 bases between. The CDR3 DNA follows: TGTGCTAGTGGTTTGGTAGGGGGAAAACTGTTTTTT. It specifies CASGLVGGKLFF.

CDR3 nucleotides: TGTGCCAGCAGTCGATCGGGACTAGTGACAGATACGCAGTATTTT. As protein: CASSRSGLVTDTQYF. The chain joins TRBV6-6 to TRBJ2-3; 8 bases map to TRBD2. The CDR3 length is 15 residues. V shed 5 bases and J 3 bases; nucleotides not matched to a gene: 7. CDR1 and CDR2 from the germline V gene are MNHNY and SVGAGI (reference sequence).

The chain uses TRBV10-3 and TRBJ2-7, with TRBD1 matching over 7 bases. This CDR3 comprises 15 residues. The germline V gene has CDR1 ENHRY and CDR2 SYGVKD. The trim removed 0 bases at V and 8 bases at J, leaving 10 bases unmatched. CDR3 protein: CAISESTGTDGKQYF. DNA for the CDR3: TGTGCCATCAGTGAGTCGACAGGGACGGATGGGAAGCAGTACTTC.

V gene TRBV2 combines with J gene TRBJ2-5; 13 nucleotides line up with TRBD2. With V trimmed by 2 bases and J by 0 bases, 6 bases remained unmatched. Germline CDR1 is SNHLY and CDR2 is FYNNEI. This CDR3 is 18 amino acids long. In DNA, the CDR3 is TGTGCCAGCAGTGAAACTAGCGGGGGGGCCGAGGACCAAGAGACCCAGTACTTC. As protein: CASSETSGGAEDQETQYF.

The rearrangement uses TRBV3-1 (or the pseudogene TRBV3-2) and TRBJ1-5; TRBD1 is a possible D gene (5 bases). Trimming shortened V by 4 bases and J by 6 bases, and 16 bases separated the two germline ends. The V gene's germline CDR1 is LGHDT and CDR2 YNNKEL (reference sequence). CDR3 length: 15 amino acids. The CDR3: CASSPTGGGTQPQHF. The CDR3 region has the DNA TGTGCCAGCAGCCCAACTGGGGGGGGGACTCAGCCCCAGCATTTT.

The chain has TRBV6-4 and TRBJ1-2; D is uncertain. Germline V gene lookup returns CDR1 MRHNA and CDR2 SNTAGT. The CDR3 contains 13 residues. The V end lost 3 bases, the J end lost 8 bases, and 13 bases lay between the germline ends. For the CDR3, the DNA is TGTGCCAGCAGTGAGACATCATATGCCGGCTACACCTTC. As protein: CASSETSYAGYTF.

This clone was recorded once. The chain is built from TRBV7-2 and TRBJ1-1, with 9 bases matching TRBD1. This CDR3 region has 15 residues. CDR1 is SGHTA, CDR2 FQGNSA, per germline. V lost 4 bases, J lost 4 bases, and 7 bases stayed unmatched. CDR3 bases: TGTGCCAGCAGCTACCTCTCGACAGGGGGCACTGAAGCTTTCTTT. Encoded protein: CASSYLSTGGTEAFF.

This chain connects TRBV9 to TRBJ2-2; TRBD2 agrees at 11 bases. Germline CDR1 SGDLS, CDR2 YYNGEE. Unmatched junction bases numbered 18, after V lost 4 bases and J lost 7 bases. This CDR3 is built from 19 residues. The CDR3 region has the DNA TGTGCCAGCAGCTCAGCCCCCCCCTTAGCGGGAGGGTTGGTCGGGGAGCTGTTTTTT. This encodes CASSSAPPLAGGLVGELFF.